This TCR beta chain was identified during a study of somatic mutations in cytotoxic T cells in rheumatoid arthritis (dated by TCRdb to the late 2010s). Notes on the research overall: Some V beta antibody-stained T-cell populations were flow-sorted on a FACSAria II or Sony SH800 at nearly 100% purity, and sorted V beta1+ cells also underwent TCRB sequencing. To characterize clonality, the study used TCRB deep sequencing while asking whether somatic mutations are carried by expanded CD8+ T-cell clones in newly diagnosed, untreated rheumatoid arthritis. Patient and control groups had essentially identical median ages. For 60 or so rheumatoid arthritis patients and 20 healthy controls, TCRB deep sequencing was carried out.

A word on this clone: Its recognized antigen is unknown. Within one base of it there is no much larger clone, and no base qualities were kept.

The investigation overall reported the following: The expanded CD8+ clones had unknown antigen targets, and not appearing in virus-specific databases did not rule out that they were virus-specific. The finding that TRBV07 was slightly underrepresented in patients was left unadjusted for multiple comparisons. An increase of CD8+ clonality with age was seen in patients (Spearman r ~ 0.53) but not in healthy controls. In 8 of 65 patients the largest CD8+ clone exceeded 20% of CD8+ cells, and several identical CD8+ TCRB sequences were shared between blood and synovial fluid. CD8+ T-cell clonality did not differ significantly between rheumatoid arthritis patients and age-matched healthy controls.

From a lookup of the germline V gene, CDR1 and CDR2 are SGHNT and YENEEA. V sheds 1 base and J sheds 5 bases, leaving 12 bases between their ends. The CDR3 runs 15 amino acids, cysteine and phenylalanine included. The retained sequence is limited to the CDR3, 45 bases, with the frame set at the first base. With a median age of approximately 61 years (range roughly 20-80) and around 50% female, the healthy controls consisted of 20 blood donors whose buffy coats were used. Positive magnetic bead selection on an AutoMACS was used to isolate CD4+ and CD8+ cells, with flow cytometry used to check purity. Peripheral blood mononuclear cells were obtained using density gradient separation with Ficoll-Paque PLUS. DNA from CD4-enriched, CD8-enriched or PBMC samples was extracted using Nucleospin Tissue or Tissue XS kits and then quantified on a Qubit 2.0 fluorometer. The immunoSEQ assay was applied to genomic DNA for TCRB CDR3 sequencing. The original pipeline was this. The analyses included only productive TCRB rearrangements. A clone was defined by a unique TCRB CDR3 sequence, and clonality was computed as a productive clonality index based on Shannon entropy. Repertoire overlap between two samples was calculated from the template counts of each clone relative to total templates per sample. V-gene usage measured by flow cytometry correlated with TCRB sequencing V-gene usage, with a Spearman r of 0.61. The source is immuneACCESS, and TCRdb retained only in-frame sequences with V and J called. Part of the clones is not carried over; for the studies checked, unresolved V genes explain less than half of this, and the remainder is unexplained. Clonal size and the V and J genes are those of that table, whereas D and trimming came from the DNA. Across this sample there are 25,000 to 30,000 clones, with over 80% seen only once. The biggest ten clones account for approximately 5.3% of the sample.

The receptor comes from a man aged 50-59 years in good health. This receptor chain uses TRBV11-3 and TRBJ2-1, and the D gene may be TRBD1, 6 bases matching. Sequencing was carried out using CD8+ T cells sorted from blood. The CDR3: CASSLGITGNNEQFF. The nucleotide sequence reads TGTGCCAGCAGCTTAGGAATTACAGGGAACAATGAGCAGTTCTTC.